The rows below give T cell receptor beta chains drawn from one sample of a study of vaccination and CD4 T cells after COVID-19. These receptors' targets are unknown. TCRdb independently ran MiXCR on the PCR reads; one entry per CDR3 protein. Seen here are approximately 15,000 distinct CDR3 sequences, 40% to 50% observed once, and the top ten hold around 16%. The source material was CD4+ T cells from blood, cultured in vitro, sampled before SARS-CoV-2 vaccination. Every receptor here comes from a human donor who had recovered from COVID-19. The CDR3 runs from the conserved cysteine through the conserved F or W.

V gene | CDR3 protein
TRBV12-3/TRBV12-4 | CASSLYRTGKTQYF
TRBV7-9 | CASSRKTGGGETQYF
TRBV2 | CASSDGASGGLFF
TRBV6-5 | CASSYTQAGGINYGYTF
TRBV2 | CASSPQGGQETQYF
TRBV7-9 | CASSFVVIAALGEQFF
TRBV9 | CASSGPAQDSPLHF
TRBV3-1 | CASSQGGGLRQETQYF
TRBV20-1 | CSARYGGDQPQHF
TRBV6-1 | CASTPAPGQGAWGNSPLHF
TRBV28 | CASSSTSEKLFF
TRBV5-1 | CASSPGSGNQPQHF
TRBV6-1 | CASNQGDSYNSPLHF
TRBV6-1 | CASSGASGTVYEQYF
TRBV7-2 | CASSFDPQETQYF
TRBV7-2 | CASSTGRPNTEAFF
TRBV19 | CASSTLAGSYNEQFF
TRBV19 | CASSISTGNQPQHF
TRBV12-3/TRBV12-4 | CASSLSMGETQYF
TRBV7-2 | CASSLDGTGQPQHF
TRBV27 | CASGEQLSTDTQYF
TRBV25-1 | CASSDPKGAGSPGNTIYF
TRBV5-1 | CASSLGSSQETQYF
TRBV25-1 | CASSWSAPNTGELFF
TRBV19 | CASSVGTSGYNEQFF
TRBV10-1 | CATQQGPRDEQYF
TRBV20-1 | CSAQSQTSGREGTQYF
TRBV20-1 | CSARDPGAGIGDEQFF
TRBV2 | CASSEVAGEQYF
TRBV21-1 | CASSKGLQVPSYEQYF